Shown below are 22 T cell receptor beta chains from a single sample sequenced in a study of blood T cell repertoires in COVID-19. The protocol was immunoSEQ multiplex PCR, while the TCRdb copy is restricted to in-frame clones and leaves out a portion. The repertoire consists of 65,000 to 70,000 clones, with 80% to 90% occurring once and the leading ten covering more than 1.4%. The specimen sequenced was peripheral blood. The receptors were sampled from a woman aged 55-69 years with acute or convalescent COVID-19.

V usage is TRBV24-1 and J usage is TRBJ2-3; TRBD1 agrees at 11 bases. This CDR3 is built from 17 residues. Germline CDR1 reads KGHDR; CDR2 reads SFDVKD. V trimming: 4 bases; J trimming: 4 bases; junction bases outside the gene matches: 9. The CDR3 is CATSDPARTGGPDTQYF. DNA of the CDR3: TGTGCCACCAGTGACCCAGCGAGGACAGGGGGCCCAGATACGCAGTATTTT.

The chain uses TRBV15 and TRBJ1-4; maybe TRBD1 (6 bases). Germline V gene lookup returns CDR1 LNHNV and CDR2 YYDKDF (reference sequence). The CDR3 has 16 amino acids. V was shortened by 3 bases and J by 7 bases, with 18 bases between the two germline ends. The CDR3 nucleotides are TGTGCCACCAGCAGGTCAAGAGGGGGAAGGGGTGAAAAACTGTTTTTT. Translation gives CATSRSRGGRGEKLFF.

The V and J genes are TRBV9 and TRBJ1-2, with unresolved D. Germline CDR1 is SGDLS and CDR2 is YYNGEE. This CDR3 is 14 amino acids long. Between the trimmed V and J ends, which lost 3 bases and 2 bases, there was a span of 11 bases. The CDR3 sequence: CASSDPMRNYGYTF. Here the CDR3 DNA reads TGTGCCAGCAGCGACCCCATGAGAAACTATGGCTACACCTTC.

This chain connects TRBV4-2 to TRBJ2-3; 15 nucleotides line up with TRBD2. Germline CDR1 and CDR2: LGHNA and YNFKEQ. The CDR3 sequence is 18 residues long. Germline trimming cut 1 base from V and 0 bases from J; bases unmatched to any gene: 2. CDR3 coding DNA: TGTGCCAGCAGCCAAGGGACTAGCGGGGGGGCAAGCACAGATACGCAGTATTTT. It encodes CASSQGTSGGASTDTQYF.

The chain joins TRBV6-6 to TRBJ1-5; D may be TRBD1 (6 bases). Germline V lookup: CDR1 MNHNY, CDR2 SVGAGI (reference sequence). The CDR3 contains 14 residues. V was trimmed by 4 bases and J by 3 bases, leaving 10 bases between them. In nucleotides, the CDR3 is TGTGCCAGCAGTTTCCGGGACACCAATCAGCCCCAGCATTTT. As protein: CASSFRDTNQPQHF.

V is TRBV10-3 and J is TRBJ1-1; D perhaps matches TRBD1 (6 bases). The CDR3 contains 14 residues. Trimming cost V 4 bases and J 1 base, with 10 bases left between them. CDR1 is ENHRY, CDR2 SYGVKD, per germline. The CDR3 here is CAISAGVANTEAFF. For the CDR3, the DNA is TGTGCCATCAGTGCAGGGGTGGCGAACACTGAAGCTTTCTTT.

This clone appeared a single time. CDR3 sequence: CASSSEGLAVFF. CDR3 DNA sequence: TGTGCCAGCAGCTCCGAAGGACTAGCGGTCTTCTTC. The genes are TRBV5-4 and TRBJ2-1; 10 bases align to TRBD2. The CDR3 sequence is 12 residues long. Germline V lookup: CDR1 SGHNT, CDR2 YYREEE (reference sequence). Trimming removed 3 bases from V and 16 bases from J; junction bases left unmatched: 7.

The genes are TRBV28 and TRBJ2-7; D possibly corresponds to TRBD1 (5 bases). The V end was cut by 4 bases, the J end by 10 bases, with 20 bases between. Per germline, CDR1 MDHEN and CDR2 SYDVKM. The CDR3 totals 14 residues. CDR3 bases: TGTGCCAGCAGTTATCATGTAACTCCAGGACACCAGTACTTC. Translating it yields CASSYHVTPGHQYF.

The chain couples TRBV9 to TRBJ2-7; D might be TRBD2 (6 bases). Germline loops: CDR1 SGDLS, CDR2 YYNGEE. Between the trimmed V and J ends, which lost 0 bases and 3 bases, there was a span of 16 bases. The CDR3 extends over 16 amino acids. For the CDR3, the DNA is TGTGCCAGCAGCGTAGGGCCAGCGGGCGCGTACTACGAGCAGTACTTC. It is translated as CASSVGPAGAYYEQYF.

This rearrangement joins TRBV7-2 to TRBJ1-2; the match to TRBD1 covers 9 bases. From germline, CDR1 is SGHTA and CDR2 FQGNSA. The CDR3 is 14 amino acids. The V and J ends lost 1 base and 7 bases, in that order; junction bases with no gene match: 4. This chain's CDR3 is CASSLEGTGRGYTF. CDR3 DNA: TGTGCCAGCAGCTTAGAGGGGACAGGGCGTGGCTACACCTTC.

CDR3 loop: CASSQGLAGFYEQYF. CDR3 DNA sequence: TGTGCCAGCAGCCAAGGACTAGCGGGGTTCTACGAGCAGTACTTC. V and J are TRBV14 and TRBJ2-7; 11 bases map to TRBD2. The CDR3 is made up of 15 amino acids. The germline V gene has CDR1 SGHDN and CDR2 FVKESK. With V trimmed by 1 base and J by 3 bases, 2 bases remained unmatched.

The rearrangement links TRBV6-6 to TRBJ1-1; TRBD1 aligns across 8 bases. Per the germline V gene, CDR1 is MNHNY and CDR2 is SVGAGI (reference sequence). The CDR3 is 11 amino acids. The J segment lost 11 bases and the V segment lost 6 bases, leaving 5 bases of the junction unmatched. CDR3 protein: CASRTTGDAFF. The DNA of the CDR3 is TGTGCCAGCAGGACGACAGGGGACGCTTTCTTT.

This clone was detected only a few times. The rearrangement uses TRBV28 and TRBJ1-1, with D hard to call. Trimming removed 2 bases from V and 8 bases from J, with 12 bases in between. This CDR3 has 13 amino acids. Germline CDR1 and CDR2: MDHEN and SYDVKM. For the CDR3, the DNA is TGTGCCAGCAGTTTAACCCTCCCGGGGGAAGCTTTCTTT. Amino acid sequence: CASSLTLPGEAFF.

The CDR3 loop reads CASSRAGGQPQHF. CDR3 nucleotides: TGTGCCAGCAGTCGGGCAGGGGGTCAGCCCCAGCATTTT. The chain links TRBV9 to TRBJ1-5; 7 nucleotides align to TRBD1. CDR3 size: 13 residues. From germline, CDR1 is SGDLS and CDR2 YYNGEE. The J segment lost 6 bases and the V segment lost 5 bases, leaving 5 bases of the junction unmatched.

This clone was detected a few times. The rearrangement joins TRBV29-1 to TRBJ1-2, with TRBD1 matching 8 bases. The CDR3 length is 14 residues. Germline trimming cut 1 base from V and 0 bases from J; bases unmatched to any gene: 1. Germline V lookup: CDR1 SQVTM, CDR2 ANQGSEA. CDR3 residues: CSVEVGQANYGYTF. Here the CDR3 DNA reads TGCAGCGTTGAAGTGGGACAGGCTAACTATGGCTACACCTTC.

In nucleotides, the CDR3 is TGTGCCATCAGCGGGACAGTGAACACTGAAGCTTTCTTT. Amino acid sequence: CAISGTVNTEAFF. The V and J genes are TRBV10-3 and TRBJ1-1; 7 bases map to TRBD1. The germline CDR1 and CDR2 sequences are ENHRY and SYGVKD. V lost 6 bases to trimming and J lost 0 bases; unmatched junction nucleotides: 1. The CDR3 has 13 residues.

The chain recombines TRBV3-1 (or the pseudogene TRBV3-2) with TRBJ1-2; D is ambiguous. CDR1 and CDR2 from the germline V gene are LGHDT and YNNKEL (reference sequence). The CDR3 contains 13 residues. Trimming pared 1 base from V and 6 bases from J, leaving 9 bases between. Here the CDR3 DNA reads TGTGCCAGCAGCCAAGGGAGGGCGGATGGCTACACCTTC. Its translation: CASSQGRADGYTF.

V gene TRBV19 combines with J gene TRBJ2-5, with D perhaps TRBD2 (5 bases). Deletions cut 4 bases from V and 8 bases from J, with 14 bases between. This CDR3 has 13 residues. CDR1 and CDR2 (germline): LNHDA, SQIVND (reference sequence). CDR3 nucleotide sequence: TGTGCCAGTAGTAATTATTTCGGGGATACCCAGTACTTC. As protein: CASSNYFGDTQYF.

The chain links TRBV3-1 (or the pseudogene TRBV3-2) to TRBJ1-2; 7 bases agree with TRBD1. The CDR3 is 16 amino acids. CDR1 is LGHDT and CDR2 is YNNKEL in the germline V gene (reference sequence). Trimming took 4 bases from V and 7 from J; bases not matched to a gene: 15. The CDR3 sequence: CASSPRIRAGGSGYTF. The CDR3 nucleotides are TGTGCCAGCAGCCCAAGGATAAGAGCAGGGGGATCTGGCTACACCTTC.

This clone was detected a few times. The CDR3 bases are TGTGCCAGCAGGGGACTCTCTGGGCGGCCCCAGCATTTT. Translated: CASRGLSGRPQHF. V usage is TRBV2 and J usage is TRBJ1-5; D is perhaps TRBD1 (5 bases). From germline, CDR1 is SNHLY and CDR2 FYNNEI. V lost 6 bases, J lost 9 bases, and 15 bases lay in between. The CDR3 consists of 13 residues.

The chain carries TRBV19 and TRBJ2-7, with 8 bases identical to TRBD2. The CDR3 covers 13 residues. The V segment lost 5 bases and the J segment 4 bases; nucleotides outside the gene matches: 4. The V gene's germline CDR1 is LNHDA and CDR2 SQIVND (reference sequence). CDR3 nucleotides: TGTGCCAGTAGTTTTCCGGGAGGGTACGAGCAGTACTTC. It encodes CASSFPGGYEQYF.

This clone showed up just once. J is TRBJ2-2 and V is TRBV4-2; D is possibly TRBD2 (6 bases). The CDR3 is 17 residues long. Trimming stripped 4 bases from V and 5 bases from J, with 20 bases between. The germline gives CDR1 LGHNA, CDR2 YNFKEQ. The CDR3 protein is CASSLRPPGSGTGELFF. DNA for the CDR3: TGTGCCAGCAGCCTCAGACCTCCCGGGAGTGGAACCGGGGAGCTGTTTTTT.